This entry features one T cell receptor beta chain sequence. The antigen remains unidentified. This entry comes from a study of a mutant IDH1 vaccine in newly diagnosed glioma. About the study: Beforehand, treatment had been radiotherapy, temozolomide, or both; the majority received both.

J was trimmed by 8 bases and V by 3 bases; bases with no gene match: 4. The germline V gene has CDR1 GTSNPN and CDR2 SVGIG (reference sequence). The CDR3 is 12 amino acids. Here immunoSEQ multiplex PCR was the method, and the copy in TCRdb shows in-frame clones only, minus some. Seen here are 60,000 or so clones, about 81% observed once, and the top ten hold approximately 8.1%. Time point indicated: week 23, last vaccination. Vaccination comprised doses that each held 300 ug of mutant IDH1 20-mer peptide, plus topical imiquimod. The chain uses TRBV30 and TRBJ2-1; the match to TRBD2 covers 7 bases. The starting material was PBMCs, obtained from a glioma patient whose treatment included an IDH1 peptide vaccine. The receptor's source is a woman between 35 and 50 years old with glioma. Some clones in this sample may be carry-over from other donors' samples. The CDR3 DNA follows: TGTGCCTGGAGCAGTACTAGCGATGAGCAGTTCTTC. Its protein product is CAWSSTSDEQFF.